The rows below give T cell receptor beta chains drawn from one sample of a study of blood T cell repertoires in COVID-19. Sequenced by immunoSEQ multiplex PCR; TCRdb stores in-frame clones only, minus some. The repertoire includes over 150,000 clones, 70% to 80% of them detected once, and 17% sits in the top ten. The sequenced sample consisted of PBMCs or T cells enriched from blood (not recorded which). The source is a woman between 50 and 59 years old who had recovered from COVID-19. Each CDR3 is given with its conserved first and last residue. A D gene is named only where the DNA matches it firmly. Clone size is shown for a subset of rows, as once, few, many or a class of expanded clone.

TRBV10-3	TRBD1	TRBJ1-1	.	TGTGCCATCAGTGAGGCACCGGGACAGTGGAACACTGAAGCTTTCTTT	CAISEAPGQWNTEAFF
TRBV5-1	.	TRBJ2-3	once	TGCGCCAGCAGCTTGGTGCAGGCCCCAGATACGCAGTATTTT	CASSLVQAPDTQYF
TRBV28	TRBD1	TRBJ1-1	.	TGTGCCAGCAGTGAGGGACAGGAGGGCACTGAAGCTTTCTTT	CASSEGQEGTEAFF
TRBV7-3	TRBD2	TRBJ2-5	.	TGTGCCAGCAGCTTAGATCCAGCGGGAGTCGAGACCCAGTACTTC	CASSLDPAGVETQYF
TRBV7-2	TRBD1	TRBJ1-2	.	TGTGCCAGCAGCCCCGGACAGGGGCTTCCTAACTATGGCTACACCTTC	CASSPGQGLPNYGYTF
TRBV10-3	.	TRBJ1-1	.	TGTGCCATCAGCTTACAGGGGAACACTGAAGCTTTCTTT	CAISLQGNTEAFF
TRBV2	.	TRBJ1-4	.	TGTGCCAGCGTGGGGCCAGCAACTAATGAAAAACTGTTTTTT	CASVGPATNEKLFF
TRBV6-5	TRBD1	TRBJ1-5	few	TGTGCCAGCAGTTACCGGACAGGGGATCAGCCCCAGCATTTT	CASSYRTGDQPQHF
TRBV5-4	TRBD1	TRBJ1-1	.	TGTGCCAGCAGCCCGAGGACAGGGAACACTGAAGCTTTCTTT	CASSPRTGNTEAFF
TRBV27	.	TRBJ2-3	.	TGTGCCAGCAGTTTGGGGGCGCTTTATACGCAGTATTTT	CASSLGALYTQYF
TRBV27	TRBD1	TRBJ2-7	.	TGTGCCAGCAGTTCCCTTACAGGGGGGACCTACGAGCAGTACTTC	CASSSLTGGTYEQYF
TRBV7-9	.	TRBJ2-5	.	TGTGCCAGCAGCGGGAGAGAGACCCAGTACTTC	CASSGRETQYF
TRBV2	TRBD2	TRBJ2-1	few	TGTGCCAGCAGTGAAGGAGCAGCGAGGGCGGGGGGTGAGCAGTTCTTC	CASSEGAARAGGEQFF
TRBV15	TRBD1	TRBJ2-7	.	TGTGCCACCAGCAAAGGACGGACAGGGGGCGTATACGAGCAGTACTTC	CATSKGRTGGVYEQYF
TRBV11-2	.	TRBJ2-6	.	TGTGCCAGCAGCTTTAGCGTTTCTCCTGGGGCCAACGTCCTGACTTTC	CASSFSVSPGANVLTF
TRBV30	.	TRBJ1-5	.	TGTGCCTGGAGTGAGGGCAGGGGCAATCAGCCCCAGCATTTT	CAWSEGRGNQPQHF
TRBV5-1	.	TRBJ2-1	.	TGCGCCAGCGCCCCCCCCTCCGCGGGGCGGCACAATGAGCAGTTCTTC	CASAPPSAGRHNEQFF
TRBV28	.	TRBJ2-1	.	TGTGCCAGCCTTAGCAACAATGAGCAGTTCTTC	CASLSNNEQFF
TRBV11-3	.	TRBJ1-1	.	TGTGCCAGCCAAGGGGCAGGAGAAGCTTTCTTT	CASQGAGEAFF
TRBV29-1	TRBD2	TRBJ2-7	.	TGCAGCGCTGGATCAGCGGGAGGTGGCTACGAGCAGTACTTC	CSAGSAGGGYEQYF